These 2 T cell receptor beta chains came from one sample sequenced in a study of blood T cells in healthy people across ages. Then a second PCR, running roughly 7 to 11 cycles, was carried out with a sample-barcoded 5' primer and a J-beta primer mix. TCRdb reanalysed the 5' RACE reads using MiXCR and keeps one entry per CDR3 protein. This sample has some 900,000 distinct CDR3 sequences; about 30% occur once, and the top ten carry 17%. Sequenced: blood. All receptors come from a woman older than 75 in good health.

At least ten counts were recorded for this clonotype. J is TRBJ2-3 and V is TRBV29-1; maybe TRBD1 (5 bases). V lost 7 bases and J 1 base, leaving 12 bases between the germline ends. The CDR3 covers 13 residues. Germline CDR1 is SQVTM and CDR2 is ANQGSEA. The CDR3 protein is CSADSPGTDTQYF. The CDR3 DNA follows: TGCAGCGCTGACAGCCCCGGCACAGATACGCAGTATTTT.

The CDR3 sequence is CASSLQTRLTDTQYF. The CDR3, as DNA: TGTGCCAGCAGCTTACAGACTAGACTCACAGATACGCAGTATTTT. The chain carries TRBV7-2 and TRBJ2-3; perhaps TRBD2 as D (6 bases). Germline V CDR1 and CDR2: SGHTA, FQGNSA. The CDR3 is made up of 15 amino acids. Trimming cost V 2 bases and J 2 bases, with 11 bases left between them.